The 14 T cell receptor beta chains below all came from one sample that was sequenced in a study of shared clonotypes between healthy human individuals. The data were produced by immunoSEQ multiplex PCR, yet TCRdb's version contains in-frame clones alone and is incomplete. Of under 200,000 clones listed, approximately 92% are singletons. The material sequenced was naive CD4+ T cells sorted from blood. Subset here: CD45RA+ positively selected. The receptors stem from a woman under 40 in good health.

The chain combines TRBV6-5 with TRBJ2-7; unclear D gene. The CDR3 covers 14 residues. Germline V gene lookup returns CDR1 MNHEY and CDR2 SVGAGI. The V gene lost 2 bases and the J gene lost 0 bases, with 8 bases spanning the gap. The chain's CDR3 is CASSYKTDSYEQYF. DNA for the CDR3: TGTGCCAGCAGTTACAAAACGGACTCCTACGAGCAGTACTTC.

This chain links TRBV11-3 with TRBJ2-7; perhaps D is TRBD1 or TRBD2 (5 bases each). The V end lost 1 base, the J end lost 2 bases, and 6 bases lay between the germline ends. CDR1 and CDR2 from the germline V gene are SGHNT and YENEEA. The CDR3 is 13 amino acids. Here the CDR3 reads CASSLGGTYEQYF. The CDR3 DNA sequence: TGTGCCAGCAGCTTAGGGGGGACCTACGAGCAGTACTTC.

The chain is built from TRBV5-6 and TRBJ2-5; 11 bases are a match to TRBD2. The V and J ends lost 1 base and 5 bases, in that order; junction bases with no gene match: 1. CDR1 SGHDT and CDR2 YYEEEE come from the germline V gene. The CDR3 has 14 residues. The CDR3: CASSLLAGGETQYF. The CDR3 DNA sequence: TGTGCCAGCAGCTTGCTAGCGGGAGGTGAGACCCAGTACTTC.

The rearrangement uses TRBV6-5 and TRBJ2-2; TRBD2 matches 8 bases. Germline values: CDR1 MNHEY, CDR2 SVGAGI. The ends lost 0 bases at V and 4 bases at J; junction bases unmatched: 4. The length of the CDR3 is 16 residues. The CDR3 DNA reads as TGTGCCAGCAGTTACTCAGCGGGAGTAGGCACCGGGGAGCTGTTTTTT. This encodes CASSYSAGVGTGELFF.

CDR3 loop: CASSPYPGNQPQHF. The CDR3 nucleotides are TGTGCCAGCAGTCCCTACCCCGGCAATCAGCCCCAGCATTTT. The V call is TRBV27, the J call TRBJ1-5; unclear D gene. CDR3 length equals 14 residues. V gave up 5 bases and J gave up 2 bases, with 10 bases separating them. CDR1 is MNHEY, CDR2 SMNVEV, per germline (reference sequence).

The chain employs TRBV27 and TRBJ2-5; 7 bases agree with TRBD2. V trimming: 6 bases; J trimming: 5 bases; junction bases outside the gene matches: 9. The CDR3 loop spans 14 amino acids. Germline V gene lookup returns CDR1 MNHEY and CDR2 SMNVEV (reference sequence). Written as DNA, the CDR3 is TGTGCCAGCAGGGGAGGGCCGTCTCTCGAGACCCAGTACTTC. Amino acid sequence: CASRGGPSLETQYF.

The CDR3 is CASSFQPSTQADTQYF. The CDR3 DNA reads TGTGCCAGCAGCTTCCAACCTTCCACTCAAGCAGATACGCAGTATTTT. V gene TRBV11-2 combines with J gene TRBJ2-3, with D unclear. CDR1 and CDR2 from the germline V gene are SGHAT and FQNNGV. This CDR3 has 16 amino acids. Trimming removed 3 bases from V and 4 bases from J, with 17 bases in between.

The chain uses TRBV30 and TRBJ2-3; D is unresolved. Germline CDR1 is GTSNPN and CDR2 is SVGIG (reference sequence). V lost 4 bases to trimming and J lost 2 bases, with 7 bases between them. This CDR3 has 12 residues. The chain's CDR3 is CAWNKFTDTQYF. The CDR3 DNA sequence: TGTGCCTGGAATAAGTTCACAGATACGCAGTATTTT.

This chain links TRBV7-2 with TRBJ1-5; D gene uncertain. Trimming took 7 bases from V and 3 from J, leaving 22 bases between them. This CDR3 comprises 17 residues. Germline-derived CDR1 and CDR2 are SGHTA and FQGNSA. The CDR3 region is CASTDSGDSLPNQPQHF. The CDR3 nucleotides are TGTGCCAGCACCGATAGTGGGGATTCACTTCCCAATCAGCCCCAGCATTTT.

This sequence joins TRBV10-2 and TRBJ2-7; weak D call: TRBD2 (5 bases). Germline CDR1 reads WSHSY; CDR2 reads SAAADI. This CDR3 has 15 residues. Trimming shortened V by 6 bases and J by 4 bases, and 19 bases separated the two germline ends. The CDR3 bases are TGCGCCAGCAGGGGAGTGGGATTTTCGGGGTACGAGCAGTACTTC. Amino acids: CASRGVGFSGYEQYF.

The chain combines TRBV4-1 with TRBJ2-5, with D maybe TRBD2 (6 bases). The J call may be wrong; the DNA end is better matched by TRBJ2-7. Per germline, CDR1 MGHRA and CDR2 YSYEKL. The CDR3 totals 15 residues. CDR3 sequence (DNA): TGCGCCAGCAGCCAGCCGGGGGTACTCGGCCGCGAGCAGTACTTC. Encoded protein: CASSQPGVLGREQYF.

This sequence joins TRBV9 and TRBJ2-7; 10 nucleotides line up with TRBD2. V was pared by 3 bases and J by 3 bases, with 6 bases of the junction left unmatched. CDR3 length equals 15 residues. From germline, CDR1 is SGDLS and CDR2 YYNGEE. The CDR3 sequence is CASSGQLAGHYEQYF. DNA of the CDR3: TGTGCCAGCAGCGGACAACTAGCGGGACACTACGAGCAGTACTTC.

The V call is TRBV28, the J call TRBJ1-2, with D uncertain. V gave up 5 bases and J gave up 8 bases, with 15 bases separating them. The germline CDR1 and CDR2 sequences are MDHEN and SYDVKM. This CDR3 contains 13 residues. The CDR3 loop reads CASSTTQAGGYTF. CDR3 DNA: TGTGCCAGCAGTACGACCCAAGCGGGGGGCTACACCTTC.

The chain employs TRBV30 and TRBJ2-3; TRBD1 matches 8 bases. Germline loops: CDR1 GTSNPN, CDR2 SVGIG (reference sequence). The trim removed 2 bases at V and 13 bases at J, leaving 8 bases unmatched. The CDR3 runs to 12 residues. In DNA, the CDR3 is TGTGCCTGGAGTAGCACAGGGGGAACGGAGTATTTT. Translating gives CAWSSTGGTEYF.